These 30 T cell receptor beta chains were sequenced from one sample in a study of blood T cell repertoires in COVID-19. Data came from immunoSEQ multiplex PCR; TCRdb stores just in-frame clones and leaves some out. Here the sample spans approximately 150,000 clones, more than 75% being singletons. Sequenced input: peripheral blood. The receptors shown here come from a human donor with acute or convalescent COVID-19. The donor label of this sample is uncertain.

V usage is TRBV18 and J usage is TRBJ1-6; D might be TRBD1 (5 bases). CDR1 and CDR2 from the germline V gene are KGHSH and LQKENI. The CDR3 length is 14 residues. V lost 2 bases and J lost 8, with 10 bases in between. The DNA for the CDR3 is TGTGCCAGCTCACCAGGGGCGAAGGATTCACCCCTCCACTTT. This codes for CASSPGAKDSPLHF.

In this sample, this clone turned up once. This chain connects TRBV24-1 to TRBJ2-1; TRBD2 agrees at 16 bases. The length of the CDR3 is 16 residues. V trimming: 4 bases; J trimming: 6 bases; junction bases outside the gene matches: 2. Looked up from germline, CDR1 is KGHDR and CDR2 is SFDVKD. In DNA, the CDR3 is TGTGCCACCAGTGAAGGGACTAGCGGGAGGGGCAATGAGCAGTTCTTC. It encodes CATSEGTSGRGNEQFF.

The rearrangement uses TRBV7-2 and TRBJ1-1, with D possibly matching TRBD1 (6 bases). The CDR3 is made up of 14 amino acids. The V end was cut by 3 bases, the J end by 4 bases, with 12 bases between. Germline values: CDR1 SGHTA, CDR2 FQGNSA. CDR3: CASSLGAQSTEAFF. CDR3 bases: TGTGCCAGCAGCTTGGGGGCCCAGAGCACTGAAGCTTTCTTT.

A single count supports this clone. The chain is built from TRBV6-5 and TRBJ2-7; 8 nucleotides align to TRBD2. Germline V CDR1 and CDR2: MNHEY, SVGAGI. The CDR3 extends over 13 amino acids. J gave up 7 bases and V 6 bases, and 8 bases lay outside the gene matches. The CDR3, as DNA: TGTGCCAGCAGCCCCGCTAGCGGGTGGGAGCAGTACGTC. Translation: CASSPASGWEQYV.

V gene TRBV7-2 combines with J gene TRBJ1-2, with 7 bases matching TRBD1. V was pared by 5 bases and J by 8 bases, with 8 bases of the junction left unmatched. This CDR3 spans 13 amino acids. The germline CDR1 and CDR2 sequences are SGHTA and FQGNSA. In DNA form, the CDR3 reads TGTGCCAGCAGCCTTGGGGACAGTCGGGGCTACACCTTC. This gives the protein CASSLGDSRGYTF.

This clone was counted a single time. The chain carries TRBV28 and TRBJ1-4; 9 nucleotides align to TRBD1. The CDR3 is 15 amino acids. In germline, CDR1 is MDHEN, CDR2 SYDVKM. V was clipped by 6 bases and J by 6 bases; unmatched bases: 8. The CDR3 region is CASRTPGQGDEKLFF. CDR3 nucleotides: TGTGCCAGCAGAACTCCGGGACAGGGAGATGAAAAACTGTTTTTT.

The CDR3 protein is CAISGGDGTNEKLFF. The DNA for the CDR3 is TGTGCCATCAGTGGCGGGGACGGAACTAATGAAAAACTGTTTTTT. This chain uses TRBV10-3 with TRBJ1-4; D possibly corresponds to TRBD1 (5 bases). V was shortened by 4 bases and J by 1 base, with 10 bases between the two germline ends. The germline V gene encodes CDR1 ENHRY and CDR2 SYGVKD. The CDR3 contains 15 residues.

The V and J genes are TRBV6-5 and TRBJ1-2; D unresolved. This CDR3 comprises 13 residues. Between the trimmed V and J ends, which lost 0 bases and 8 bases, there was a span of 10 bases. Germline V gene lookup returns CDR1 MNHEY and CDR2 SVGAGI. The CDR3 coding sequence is TGTGCCAGCAGTTACTCGAGGAGGGAAGGCTACACCTTC. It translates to CASSYSRREGYTF.

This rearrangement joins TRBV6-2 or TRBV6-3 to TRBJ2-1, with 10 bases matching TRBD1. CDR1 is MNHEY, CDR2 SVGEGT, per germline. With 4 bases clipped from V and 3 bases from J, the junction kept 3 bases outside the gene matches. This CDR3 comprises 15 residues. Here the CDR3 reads CASSLDRGIYNEQFF. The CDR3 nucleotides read TGTGCCAGCAGTTTGGACAGGGGGATCTACAATGAGCAGTTCTTC.

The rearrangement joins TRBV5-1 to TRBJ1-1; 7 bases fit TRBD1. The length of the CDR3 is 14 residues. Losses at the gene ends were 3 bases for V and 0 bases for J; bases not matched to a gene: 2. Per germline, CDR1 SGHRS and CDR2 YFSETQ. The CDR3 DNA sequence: TGCGCCAGCAGCTCAACAGGGGTGAACACTGAAGCTTTCTTT. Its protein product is CASSSTGVNTEAFF.

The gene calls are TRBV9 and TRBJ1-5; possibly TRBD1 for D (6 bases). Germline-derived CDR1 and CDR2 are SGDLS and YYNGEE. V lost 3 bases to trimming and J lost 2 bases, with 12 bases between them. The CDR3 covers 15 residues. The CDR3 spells CASSGGQFGNQPQHF. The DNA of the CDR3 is TGTGCCAGCAGCGGAGGACAGTTTGGCAATCAGCCCCAGCATTTT.

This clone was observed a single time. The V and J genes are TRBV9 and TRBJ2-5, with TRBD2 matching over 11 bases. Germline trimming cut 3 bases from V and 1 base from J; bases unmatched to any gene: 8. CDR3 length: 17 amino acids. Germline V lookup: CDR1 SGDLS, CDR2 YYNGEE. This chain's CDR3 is CASSEGSSGGRQETQYF. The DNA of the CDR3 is TGTGCCAGCAGCGAAGGATCTAGCGGGGGGCGCCAAGAGACCCAGTACTTC.

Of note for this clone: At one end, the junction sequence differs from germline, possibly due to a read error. CDR3 in amino acids: CASSPSLAGQSSYEQYF. The CDR3 coding sequence is TGTGCTAGCAGCCCATCCTTGGCGGGACAGAGCTCCTACGAGCAGTACTTC. The chain has TRBV7-7 and TRBJ2-7; D is possibly TRBD1 (7 bases). Germline CDR1 reads SSHAT; CDR2 reads FNYEAQ (reference sequence). This CDR3 spans 17 amino acids.

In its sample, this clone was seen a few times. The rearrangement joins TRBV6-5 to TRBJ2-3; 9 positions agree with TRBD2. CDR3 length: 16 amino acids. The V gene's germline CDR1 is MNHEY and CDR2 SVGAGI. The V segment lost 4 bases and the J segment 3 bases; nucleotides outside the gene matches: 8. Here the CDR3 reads CASSWSSGSPTDTQYF. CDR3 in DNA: TGTGCCAGCAGTTGGAGTAGCGGGAGTCCTACAGATACGCAGTATTTT.

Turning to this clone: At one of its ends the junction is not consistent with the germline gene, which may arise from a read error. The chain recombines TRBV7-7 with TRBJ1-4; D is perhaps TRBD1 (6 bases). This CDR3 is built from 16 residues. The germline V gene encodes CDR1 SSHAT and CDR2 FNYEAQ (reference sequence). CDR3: CASSDPRGGANEKLFF. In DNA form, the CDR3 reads TGTGCTAGCAGCGACCCTAGAGGGGGAGCTAATGAAAAACTGTTTTTT.

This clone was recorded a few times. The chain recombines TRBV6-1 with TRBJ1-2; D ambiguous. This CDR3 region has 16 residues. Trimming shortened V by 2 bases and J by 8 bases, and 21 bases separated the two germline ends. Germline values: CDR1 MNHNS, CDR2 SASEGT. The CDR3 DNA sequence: TGTGCCAGCAGTGAATGGGTCAATTCTGTTTACGGGGGCTACACCTTC. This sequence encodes CASSEWVNSVYGGYTF.

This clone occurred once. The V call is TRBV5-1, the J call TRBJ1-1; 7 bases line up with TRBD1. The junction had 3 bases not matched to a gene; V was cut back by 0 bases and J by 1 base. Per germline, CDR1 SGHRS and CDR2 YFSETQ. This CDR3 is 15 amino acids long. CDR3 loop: CASSLADRANTEAFF. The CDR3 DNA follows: TGCGCCAGCAGCTTGGCAGACAGGGCGAACACTGAAGCTTTCTTT. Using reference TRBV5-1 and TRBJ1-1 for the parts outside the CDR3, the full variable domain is KAGVTQTPRYLIKTRGQQVTLSCSPISGHRSVSWYQQTPGQGLQFLFEYFSETQRNKGNFPGRFSGRQFSNSRSEMNVSTLELGDSALYLCASSLADRANTEAFFGQGTRLTVV.

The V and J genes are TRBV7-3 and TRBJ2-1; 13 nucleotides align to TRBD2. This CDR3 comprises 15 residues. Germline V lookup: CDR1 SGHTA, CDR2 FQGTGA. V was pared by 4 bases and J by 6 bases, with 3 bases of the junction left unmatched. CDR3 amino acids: CASSSRTSGSNEQFF. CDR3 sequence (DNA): TGTGCCAGCAGCTCACGGACTAGCGGGAGCAATGAGCAGTTCTTC.

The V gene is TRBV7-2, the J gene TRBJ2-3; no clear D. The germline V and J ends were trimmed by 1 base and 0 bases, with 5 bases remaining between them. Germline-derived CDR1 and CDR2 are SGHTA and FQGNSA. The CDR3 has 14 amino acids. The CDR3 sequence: CASSLDGSTDTQYF. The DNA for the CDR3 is TGTGCCAGCAGCTTAGACGGGAGCACAGATACGCAGTATTTT.

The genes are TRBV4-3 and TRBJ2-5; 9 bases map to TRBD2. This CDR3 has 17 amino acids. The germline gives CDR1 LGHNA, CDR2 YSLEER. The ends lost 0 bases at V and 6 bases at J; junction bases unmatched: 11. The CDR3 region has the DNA TGCGCCAGCAGCCAAGACCATATAGCGGGAGTGGCGAAGACCCAGTACTTC. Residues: CASSQDHIAGVAKTQYF.

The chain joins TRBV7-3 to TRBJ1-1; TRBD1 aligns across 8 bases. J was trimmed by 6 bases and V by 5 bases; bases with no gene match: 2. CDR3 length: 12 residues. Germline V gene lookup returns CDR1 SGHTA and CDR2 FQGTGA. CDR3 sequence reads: CASSLTGAEAFF. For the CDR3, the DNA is TGTGCCAGCAGCCTGACAGGGGCTGAAGCTTTCTTT.

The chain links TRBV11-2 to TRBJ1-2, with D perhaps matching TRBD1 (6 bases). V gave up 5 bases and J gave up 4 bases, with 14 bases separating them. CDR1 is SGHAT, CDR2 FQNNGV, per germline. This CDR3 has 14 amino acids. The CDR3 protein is CASSPGGGIYGYTF. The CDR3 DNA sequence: TGTGCCAGCAGCCCGGGAGGGGGGATCTATGGCTACACCTTC.

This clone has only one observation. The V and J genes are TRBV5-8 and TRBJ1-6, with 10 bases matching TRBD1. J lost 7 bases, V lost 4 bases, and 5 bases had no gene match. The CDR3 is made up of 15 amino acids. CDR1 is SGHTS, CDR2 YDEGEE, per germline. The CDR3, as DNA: TGTGCCAGCAGCCCCTGGACAGGGGGGAATTCACCCCTCCACTTT. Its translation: CASSPWTGGNSPLHF.

CDR3 nucleotide sequence: TGCGCCAGCAGCCTCCGGGACATTGGTCACAATGAGCAGTTCTTC. This sequence encodes CASSLRDIGHNEQFF. V and J are TRBV4-1 and TRBJ2-1; D may be TRBD1 (6 bases). Germline V gene lookup returns CDR1 MGHRA and CDR2 YSYEKL. V lost 4 bases and J 5 bases, leaving 15 bases between the germline ends. This CDR3 comprises 15 residues.

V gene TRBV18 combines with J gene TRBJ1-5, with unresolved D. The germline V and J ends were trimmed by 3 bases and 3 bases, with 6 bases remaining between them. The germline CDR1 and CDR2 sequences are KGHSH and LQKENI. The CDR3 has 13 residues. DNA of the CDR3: TGTGCCAGCTCACCGGGCTCCAATCAGCCCCAGCATTTT. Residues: CASSPGSNQPQHF.

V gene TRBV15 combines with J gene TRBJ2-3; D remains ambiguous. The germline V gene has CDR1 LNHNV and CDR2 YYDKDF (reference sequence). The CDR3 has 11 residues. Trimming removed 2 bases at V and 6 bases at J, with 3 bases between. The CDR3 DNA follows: TGTGCCACCAGCAGACGGGATACGCAGTATTTT. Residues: CATSRRDTQYF.

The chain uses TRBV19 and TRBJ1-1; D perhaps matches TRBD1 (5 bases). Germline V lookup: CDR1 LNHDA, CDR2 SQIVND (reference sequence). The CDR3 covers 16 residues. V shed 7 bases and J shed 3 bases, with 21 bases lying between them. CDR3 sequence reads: CASNPRSGQGYTEAFF. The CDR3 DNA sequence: TGTGCCAGTAATCCGCGCTCCGGGCAGGGATACACTGAAGCTTTCTTT.

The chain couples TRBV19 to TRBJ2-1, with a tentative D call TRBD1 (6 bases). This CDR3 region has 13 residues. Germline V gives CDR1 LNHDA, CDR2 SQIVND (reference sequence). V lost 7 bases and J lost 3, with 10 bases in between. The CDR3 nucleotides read TGTGCCAGTACAGGCAGGGGCTACAATGAGCAGTTCTTC. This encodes CASTGRGYNEQFF.

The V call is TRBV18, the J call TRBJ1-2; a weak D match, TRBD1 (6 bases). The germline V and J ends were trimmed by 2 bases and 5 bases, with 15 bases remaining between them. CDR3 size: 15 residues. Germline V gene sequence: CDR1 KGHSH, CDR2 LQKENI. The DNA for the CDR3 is TGTGCCAGCTCACCAGGGAGACAGGATATTTATGGCTACACCTTC. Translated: CASSPGRQDIYGYTF. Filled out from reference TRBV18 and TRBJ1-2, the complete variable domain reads NAGVMQNPRHLVRRRGQEARLRCSPMKGHSHVYWYRQLPEEGLKFMVYLQKENIIDESGMPKERFSAEFPKEGPSILRIQQVVRGDSAAYFCASSPGRQDIYGYTFGSGTRLTVV.

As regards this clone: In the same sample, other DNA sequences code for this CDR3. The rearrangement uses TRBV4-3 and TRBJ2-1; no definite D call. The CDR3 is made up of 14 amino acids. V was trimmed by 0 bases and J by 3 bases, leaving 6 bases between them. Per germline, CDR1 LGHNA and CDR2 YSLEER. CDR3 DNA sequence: TGCGCCAGCAGCCAAGATTCCAGCTACAATGAGCAGTTCTTC. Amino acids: CASSQDSSYNEQFF.